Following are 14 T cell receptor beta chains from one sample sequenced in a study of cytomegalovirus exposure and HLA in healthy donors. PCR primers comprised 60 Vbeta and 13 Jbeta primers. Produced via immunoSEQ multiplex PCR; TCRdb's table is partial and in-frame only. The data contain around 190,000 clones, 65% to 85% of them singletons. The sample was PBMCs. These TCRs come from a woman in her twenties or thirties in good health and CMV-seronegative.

The CDR3 DNA reads TGTGCCAGCAAACGACAGATCGATCAGCCCCAGCATTTT. Amino acids: CASKRQIDQPQHF. This rearrangement joins TRBV6-5 to TRBJ1-5; D is possibly TRBD1 (5 bases). CDR1 MNHEY and CDR2 SVGAGI come from the germline V gene. The ends were cut back, 7 bases at V and 5 bases at J, with 12 bases in the middle. The CDR3 has 13 amino acids.

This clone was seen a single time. This CDR3 is CASRGDFADTQYF. The CDR3 nucleotides are TGTGCCAGCAGAGGGGACTTTGCAGATACGCAGTATTTT. The chain uses TRBV2 and TRBJ2-3, with D possibly TRBD2 on 6 matching bases. The V end was cut by 6 bases, the J end by 4 bases, with 11 bases between. The germline CDR1 and CDR2 sequences are SNHLY and FYNNEI. This CDR3 spans 13 amino acids.

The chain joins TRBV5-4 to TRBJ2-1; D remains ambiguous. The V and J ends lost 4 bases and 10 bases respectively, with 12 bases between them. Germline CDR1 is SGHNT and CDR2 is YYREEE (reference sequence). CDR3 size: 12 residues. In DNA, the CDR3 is TGTGCCAGCAGCCCCCCCCCAGGCGAGCAGTTCTTC. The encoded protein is CASSPPPGEQFF.

In DNA, the CDR3 is TGTGCCAGCAGTCGGGAGACCCAGTACTTC. Translating it yields CASSRETQYF. The gene calls are TRBV2 and TRBJ2-5, with unresolved D. The ends were cut back, 5 bases at V and 5 bases at J, with 3 bases in the middle. The CDR3 is 10 residues long. Per the germline V gene, CDR1 is SNHLY and CDR2 is FYNNEI.

The CDR3 loop is CASTPGAAGTQYF. The CDR3 DNA sequence: TGTGCCAGCACTCCAGGGGCGGCGGGGACCCAGTACTTC. The V call is TRBV6-5, the J call TRBJ2-5; a possible D gene is TRBD1 (6 bases). Germline values: CDR1 MNHEY, CDR2 SVGAGI. This CDR3 is built from 13 residues. V was shortened by 7 bases and J by 7 bases, with 16 bases between the two germline ends.

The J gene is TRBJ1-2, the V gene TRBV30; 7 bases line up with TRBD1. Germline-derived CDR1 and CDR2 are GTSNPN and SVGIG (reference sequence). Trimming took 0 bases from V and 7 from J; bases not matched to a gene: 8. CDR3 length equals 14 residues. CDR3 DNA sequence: TGTGCCTGGAGTGTACAGGGGACACGTCCTGGCTACACCTTC. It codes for CAWSVQGTRPGYTF.

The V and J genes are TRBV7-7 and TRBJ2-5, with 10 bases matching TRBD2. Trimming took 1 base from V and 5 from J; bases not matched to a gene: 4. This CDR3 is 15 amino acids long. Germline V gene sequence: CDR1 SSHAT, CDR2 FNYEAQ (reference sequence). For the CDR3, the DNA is TGTGCCAGCAGCTTAGGAGCGGGAGGGCCGGAGACCCAGTACTTC. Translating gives CASSLGAGGPETQYF.

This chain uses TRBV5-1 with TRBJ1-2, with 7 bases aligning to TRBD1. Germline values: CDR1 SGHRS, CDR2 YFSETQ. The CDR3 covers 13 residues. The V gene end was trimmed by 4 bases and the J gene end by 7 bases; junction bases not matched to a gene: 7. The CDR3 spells CASSPQGGRGYTF. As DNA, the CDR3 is TGCGCCAGCAGCCCCCAGGGGGGTCGTGGCTACACCTTC.

CDR3 amino acids: CASSLVGQNNEQFF. The CDR3 DNA follows: TGTGCCAGCAGCTTAGTGGGACAGAACAATGAGCAGTTCTTC. V gene TRBV7-2 combines with J gene TRBJ2-1; TRBD1 matches 7 bases. Trimming cost V 1 base and J 5 bases; bases outside gene matches: 2. The germline V gene encodes CDR1 SGHTA and CDR2 FQGNSA. The CDR3 contains 14 residues.

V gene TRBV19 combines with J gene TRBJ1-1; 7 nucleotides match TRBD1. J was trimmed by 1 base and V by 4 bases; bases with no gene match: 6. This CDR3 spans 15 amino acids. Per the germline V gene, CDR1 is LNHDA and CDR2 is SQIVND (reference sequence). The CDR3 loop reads CASSRGWTGNTEAFF. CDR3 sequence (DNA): TGTGCCAGTAGTAGGGGATGGACAGGGAACACTGAAGCTTTCTTT. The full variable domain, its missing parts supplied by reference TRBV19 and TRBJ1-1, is DGGITQSPKYLFRKEGQNVTLSCEQNLNHDAMYWYRQDPGQGLRLIYYSQIVNDFQKGDIAEGYSVSREKKESFPLTVTSAQKNPTAFYLCASSRGWTGNTEAFFGQGTRLTVV.

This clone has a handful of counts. CDR3 protein: CASSTDRGIAGANVLTF. The CDR3 region has the DNA TGTGCCAGCAGCACGGATCGGGGTATCGCCGGGGCCAACGTCCTGACTTTC. The chain uses TRBV7-9 and TRBJ2-6; TRBD2 might be the D (5 bases). Germline CDR1 is SEHNR and CDR2 is FQNEAQ (reference sequence). The CDR3 contains 17 residues. V shed 5 bases and J shed 4 bases, with 18 bases lying between them. The whole variable domain, filled in from reference TRBV7-9 and TRBJ2-6, reads DTGVSQNPRHKITKRGQNVTFRCDPISEHNRLYWYRQTLGQGPEFLTYFQNEAQLEKSRLLSDRFSAERPKGSFSTLEIQRTEQGDSAMYLCASSTDRGIAGANVLTFGAGSRLTVL.

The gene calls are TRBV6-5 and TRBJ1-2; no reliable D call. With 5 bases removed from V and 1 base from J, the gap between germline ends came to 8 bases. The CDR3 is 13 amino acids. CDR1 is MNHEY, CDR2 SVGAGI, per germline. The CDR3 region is CASSARVNYGYTF. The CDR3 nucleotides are TGTGCCAGCAGTGCCCGGGTTAACTATGGCTACACCTTC.

The CDR3 loop is CASSPLVDTQYF. DNA of the CDR3: TGTGCCAGCTCACCATTAGTGGATACGCAGTATTTT. This chain uses TRBV18 with TRBJ2-3; no clear D gene. Germline CDR1 and CDR2: KGHSH and LQKENI. The CDR3 length is 12 residues. V lost 2 bases, J lost 6 bases, and 6 bases lay in between.

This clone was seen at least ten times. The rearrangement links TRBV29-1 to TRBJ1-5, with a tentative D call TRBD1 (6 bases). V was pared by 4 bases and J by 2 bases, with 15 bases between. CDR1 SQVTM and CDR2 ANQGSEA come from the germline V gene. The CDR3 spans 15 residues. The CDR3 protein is CSVVQGSSGNQPQHF. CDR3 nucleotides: TGCAGCGTTGTCCAGGGGTCGAGCGGCAATCAGCCCCAGCATTTT.